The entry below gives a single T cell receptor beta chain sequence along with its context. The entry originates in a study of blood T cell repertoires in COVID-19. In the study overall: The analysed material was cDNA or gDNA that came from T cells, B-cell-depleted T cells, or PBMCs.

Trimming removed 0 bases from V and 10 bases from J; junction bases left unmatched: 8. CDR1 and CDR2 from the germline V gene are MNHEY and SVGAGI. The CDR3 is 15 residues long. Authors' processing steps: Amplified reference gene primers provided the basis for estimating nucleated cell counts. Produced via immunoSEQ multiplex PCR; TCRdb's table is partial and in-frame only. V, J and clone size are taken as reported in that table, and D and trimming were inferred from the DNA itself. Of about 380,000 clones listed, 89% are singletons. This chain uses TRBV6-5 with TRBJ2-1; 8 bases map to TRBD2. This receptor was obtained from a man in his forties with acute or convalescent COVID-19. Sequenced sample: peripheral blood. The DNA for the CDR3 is TGTGCCAGCAGTTACTCGATGGGACTAGTCGTCGAGCAGTTCTTC. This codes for CASSYSMGLVVEQFF.